The text below deals with one TCR beta chain. The data belong to a study of graft-versus-host responses after intestinal transplantation. Sequencing used immunoSEQ multiplex PCR; TCRdb keeps in-frame clones, though not all of them. Found here are 9,900 or so clones, roughly 90% of them singletons; the top ten hold around 4.9%. Germline V gene sequence: CDR1 SGHTA, CDR2 FQGTGA. Trimming took off 4 bases at V and 1 base at J, with 10 bases between the two ends. The CDR3 spans 15 residues. The authors processed graft tissue to release intraepithelial and lamina propria lymphocytes. The V gene is TRBV7-3, the J gene TRBJ2-2; possible D gene TRBD1, 5 bases. Sequenced here: ileum tissue, sampled roughly 730 days after intestinal transplantation. The sequence was collected from a human patient who received an intestinal transplant, so some T cells may come from the graft donor. Here the CDR3 DNA reads TGTGCCAGCAGCTCACCGACAGAGAACACCGGGGAGCTGTTTTTT. This codes for CASSSPTENTGELFF. Drawing the rest from reference TRBV7-3 and TRBJ2-2, the complete variable domain is GAGVSQTPSNKVTEKGKYVELRCDPISGHTALYWYRQSLGQGPEFLIYFQGTGAADDSGLPNDRFFAVRPEGSVSTLKIQRTERGDSAVYLCASSSPTENTGELFFGEGSRLTVL.